This entry lists 9 T cell receptor beta chains sequenced from one sample in a study of PD-1 blockade in classical Hodgkin lymphoma. Produced via immunoSEQ multiplex PCR; TCRdb's table is partial and in-frame only. The data contain more than 70,000 clones, over 90% of them singletons. Every single patient, without exception, relapsed after autologous stem cell transplantation, and brentuximab vedotin exposure varied. This specimen was peripheral blood mononuclear cells (PBMCs), taken before the second cycle of nivolumab. These receptors originate from a human donor with classical Hodgkin lymphoma.

This CDR3 reads CASSLIRPLGYEQFF. The CDR3 nucleotides are TGTGCCAGCAGCCTCATCCGACCCCTGGGGTATGAGCAGTTCTTC. The chain carries TRBV7-7 and TRBJ2-1; D gene ambiguous. Germline CDR1 and CDR2: SSHAT and FNYEAQ (reference sequence). This CDR3 is built from 15 residues. The V end was cut by 5 bases, the J end by 8 bases, with 19 bases between.

The rearrangement joins TRBV4-1 to TRBJ2-1; D unclear. CDR1 is MGHRA, CDR2 YSYEKL, per germline. The V end was cut by 1 base, the J end by 4 bases, with 20 bases between. The CDR3 contains 18 residues. This CDR3 is CASSQGQSQYPLYNEQFF. The CDR3 coding sequence is TGCGCCAGCAGCCAAGGGCAGTCCCAATACCCACTATACAATGAGCAGTTCTTC.

The J gene is TRBJ1-4, the V gene TRBV7-8, with D unclear. V lost 1 base to trimming and J lost 8 bases, with 14 bases between them. Germline V gene lookup returns CDR1 SGHVS and CDR2 FQNEAQ. The CDR3 sequence is 15 residues long. The CDR3 nucleotides are TGTGCCAGCAGCTTAGTTCGGCAAAAAAACGAAAAACTGTTTTTT. Translated: CASSLVRQKNEKLFF.

The chain combines TRBV19 with TRBJ2-4, with a weak D call TRBD1 (6 bases). CDR1 and CDR2 (germline): LNHDA, SQIVND (reference sequence). The CDR3 totals 15 residues. V was trimmed by 1 base and J by 9 bases, leaving 16 bases between them. CDR3 protein: CASSIGGPDGGIQYF. CDR3 nucleotides: TGTGCCAGTAGTATAGGGGGGCCCGATGGGGGCATTCAGTACTTC.

To note about this clone: The junction differs from germline at one of its ends, possibly a read error. The J gene is TRBJ1-1, the V gene TRBV25-1; D is uncertain. The CDR3 totals 13 residues. CDR1 is MGHDK, CDR2 SYGVNS, per germline. In DNA form, the CDR3 reads TGTGCCAGCATTGAACCGGTGAACACTGAAGCTTTCTTT. It specifies CASIEPVNTEAFF. The variable domain in full, with the rest retrieved from reference TRBV25-1 and TRBJ1-1, is EADIYQTPRYLVIGTGKKITLECSQTMGHDKMYWYQQDPGMELHLIHYSYGVNSTEKGDLSSESTVSRIRTEHFPLTLESARPSHTSQYLCASIEPVNTEAFFGQGTRLTVV.

The chain uses TRBV6-5 and TRBJ2-2, with no clear D. There are 12 residues in the CDR3. With 6 bases removed from V and 4 bases from J, the gap between germline ends came to 6 bases. Germline loops: CDR1 MNHEY, CDR2 SVGAGI. CDR3 residues: CASRGFTGELFF. CDR3 bases: TGTGCCAGCAGGGGATTCACCGGGGAGCTGTTTTTT.

The chain combines TRBV27 with TRBJ2-7; 11 bases agree with TRBD2. Germline V gives CDR1 MNHEY, CDR2 SMNVEV (reference sequence). The CDR3 contains 15 residues. The ends lost 8 bases at V and 3 bases at J; junction bases unmatched: 9. Written as DNA, the CDR3 is TGTGCCAGCGCCCCGGGTAGCGGGAGGGTCTACGAGCAGTACTTC. This codes for CASAPGSGRVYEQYF.

The chain's CDR3 is CASSPVTGSAEAFF. CDR3 nucleotides: TGTGCCAGCAGCCCGGTGACAGGGAGCGCTGAAGCTTTCTTT. The genes are TRBV5-4 and TRBJ1-1, with 7 bases aligning to TRBD1. Germline CDR1 reads SGHNT; CDR2 reads YYREEE (reference sequence). Germline trimming cut 4 bases from V and 6 bases from J; bases unmatched to any gene: 9. The CDR3 contains 14 residues.

About this clone: Here the CDR3 omits its conserved ending phenylalanine or tryptophan, so a read error is the likely source. The rearrangement joins TRBV19 to TRBJ2-3, with a tentative D call TRBD2 (6 bases). V was pared by 3 bases and J by 4 bases, with 14 bases between. The CDR3 spans 15 residues. Germline loops: CDR1 LNHDA, CDR2 SQIVND (reference sequence). CDR3 nucleotides: TGTGCCAGTAGTATCTCCGGGAGCAACGCAGATACGCAGTATCTT. This codes for CASSISGSNADTQYL.